These 20 T cell receptor beta chains were sequenced from one sample in a study of OX40 agonist ivuxolimab in advanced cancers. Profiling relied on immunoSEQ multiplex PCR, and the TCRdb table lists in-frame clones only, not all of them. The table has around 60,000 clones, roughly 83% seen once. The source material was CD4+ or CD8+ T cells sorted from blood, sampled in a trial of the OX40 agonist ivuxolimab. Source of these receptors: an adult with an advanced solid tumor such as melanoma, head and neck, liver or kidney cancer.

The chain is built from TRBV19 and TRBJ2-7; no firm D call. CDR3 size: 13 residues. Between the trimmed V and J ends, which lost 3 bases and 2 bases, there was a span of 8 bases. Germline V gives CDR1 LNHDA, CDR2 SQIVND (reference sequence). The CDR3 reads CASSMWGTYEQYF. DNA for the CDR3: TGTGCCAGTAGTATGTGGGGAACCTACGAGCAGTACTTC.

The table lists this clone with a few counts. The chain has TRBV10-1 and TRBJ1-1; 7 bases align to TRBD1. The CDR3 covers 15 residues. Germline assignment: CDR1 WNHNN and CDR2 SYGVQD (reference sequence). V lost 4 bases to trimming and J lost 0 bases; unmatched junction nucleotides: 5. This CDR3 reads CASSAGGRVNTEAFF. CDR3 DNA sequence: TGCGCCAGCAGTGCAGGGGGGCGAGTGAACACTGAAGCTTTCTTT.

J is TRBJ2-2 and V is TRBV10-3; unclear D gene. Trimming stripped 7 bases from V and 1 base from J, with 13 bases between. Germline lookup yields CDR1 ENHRY and CDR2 SYGVKD. CDR3 size: 15 residues. CDR3 sequence: CAITPTSQNTGELFF. The CDR3, as DNA: TGTGCCATCACCCCGACATCGCAGAACACCGGGGAGCTGTTTTTT.

The rearrangement links TRBV23-1 to TRBJ1-4; weak D call: TRBD1 (5 bases). TRBV23-1 is known as an ORF, though its function is uncertain. V was shortened by 0 bases and J by 7 bases, with 12 bases between the two germline ends. The CDR3 length is 15 residues. CDR3 residues: CASSQSSGRLEKLFF. CDR3 nucleotide sequence: TGCGCCAGCAGTCAATCGTCGGGACGACTTGAAAAACTGTTTTTT.

The rearrangement links TRBV5-1 to TRBJ1-6, with D perhaps TRBD1 (6 bases). The germline CDR1 and CDR2 sequences are SGHRS and YFSETQ. There are 16 residues in the CDR3. The germline V and J ends were trimmed by 0 bases and 7 bases, with 14 bases remaining between them. Written as DNA, the CDR3 is TGCGCCAGCAGCTTGGCTGGGGGCAGAGAAAATTCACCCCTCCACTTT. Translating it yields CASSLAGGRENSPLHF.

V gene TRBV9 combines with J gene TRBJ1-4; 10 bases map to TRBD1. This CDR3 comprises 16 residues. CDR1 and CDR2 from the germline V gene are SGDLS and YYNGEE. The V segment lost 4 bases and the J segment 7 bases; nucleotides outside the gene matches: 10. The CDR3 DNA reads TGTGCCAGCAGCCCCCCTGGGGGGACAGGGGTTGAAAAACTGTTTTTT. This gives the protein CASSPPGGTGVEKLFF. The entire variable domain, with the rest obtained from reference TRBV9 and TRBJ1-4, is as follows: DSGVTQTPKHLITATGQRVTLRCSPRSGDLSVYWYQQSLDQGLQFLIQYYNGEERAKGNILERFSAQQFPDLHSELNLSSLELGDSALYFCASSPPGGTGVEKLFFGSGTQLSVL.

This clone was observed once. The rearrangement uses TRBV7-9 and TRBJ2-7, with D unresolved. The CDR3 sequence is 11 residues long. Trimming removed 5 bases at V and 6 bases at J, with 8 bases between. CDR1 is SEHNR and CDR2 is FQNEAQ in the germline V gene (reference sequence). CDR3 sequence: CASSPGGEQYF. The CDR3 DNA follows: TGTGCCAGCAGCCCTGGCGGCGAGCAGTACTTC.

This clone was observed a few times. This chain links TRBV9 with TRBJ2-7; D may match TRBD1 or TRBD2 (6 bases each). Germline lookup yields CDR1 SGDLS and CDR2 YYNGEE. The CDR3 is 17 amino acids. The V and J ends lost 0 bases and 5 bases respectively, with 21 bases between them. CDR3 sequence: CASSVVPGEGGRNEQYF. The CDR3 coding sequence is TGTGCCAGCAGCGTAGTCCCCGGGGAAGGGGGGCGGAACGAGCAGTACTTC.

V gene TRBV6-5 combines with J gene TRBJ2-5; D possibly corresponds to TRBD2 (6 bases). Looked up from germline, CDR1 is MNHEY and CDR2 is SVGAGI. The ends were cut back, 4 bases at V and 8 bases at J, with 17 bases in the middle. This CDR3 region has 14 residues. CDR3 sequence reads: CASSWGGVKRTQYF. CDR3 DNA: TGTGCCAGCAGTTGGGGCGGGGTTAAGAGAACCCAGTACTTC.

The J gene is TRBJ1-2, the V gene TRBV5-1; the match to TRBD1 covers 10 bases. This CDR3 is built from 14 residues. CDR1 is SGHRS, CDR2 YFSETQ, per germline. After removal of 4 bases from V and 3 bases from J, the junction contained 3 bases not matched to a gene. CDR3 loop: CASSTGQGDYGYTF. The CDR3 DNA sequence: TGCGCCAGCAGCACCGGACAGGGGGACTATGGCTACACCTTC.

This rearrangement joins TRBV6-1 to TRBJ2-6; D might be TRBD1 (5 bases). The CDR3 is 14 residues long. V lost 8 bases and J lost 4, with 12 bases in between. From germline, CDR1 is MNHNS and CDR2 SASEGT. Here the CDR3 reads CASGRVLGANVLTF. As DNA, the CDR3 is TGTGCCAGCGGCAGGGTTTTGGGGGCCAACGTCCTGACTTTC.

V gene TRBV4-1 combines with J gene TRBJ1-2, with D uncertain. Trimming cost V 4 bases and J 4 bases, with 19 bases left between them. In germline, CDR1 is MGHRA, CDR2 YSYEKL. The CDR3 has 16 amino acids. The CDR3 DNA reads as TGCGCCAGCAGCCTCTCCGGGGAGGCAAGATCCTATGGCTACACCTTC. It yields the protein CASSLSGEARSYGYTF.

The J gene is TRBJ1-1, the V gene TRBV5-3, with D uncertain. TRBV5-3 belongs to the ORF category, with a function that is uncertain. Between the trimmed V and J ends, which lost 2 bases and 10 bases, there was a span of 15 bases. The CDR3 runs to 13 residues. The CDR3 region is CARSFSATVGAFF. The CDR3 nucleotides are TGTGCCAGAAGCTTTAGTGCGACGGTGGGAGCTTTCTTT.

The chain recombines TRBV27 with TRBJ1-4; possibly TRBD1 for D (5 bases). V was shortened by 5 bases and J by 7 bases, with 14 bases between the two germline ends. The CDR3 is 14 residues long. Germline CDR1 and CDR2: MNHEY and SMNVEV (reference sequence). The CDR3 nucleotides are TGTGCCAGCAGTACCCGGGGGGTGGGTGAAAAACTGTTTTTT. It encodes CASSTRGVGEKLFF.

The rearrangement uses TRBV7-4 and TRBJ2-7; D remains unclear. This CDR3 spans 15 amino acids. Trimming pared 2 bases from V and 0 bases from J, leaving 11 bases between. CDR1 and CDR2 (germline): SGHVT, SQSDAQ. CDR3 in DNA: TGTGCCAGCAGCTTATGGGCGCCGAGCTCCTACGAGCAGTACTTC. It encodes CASSLWAPSSYEQYF.

J is TRBJ2-7 and V is TRBV7-9, with D hard to call. This CDR3 spans 14 amino acids. The V gene lost 3 bases and the J gene lost 6 bases, with 15 bases spanning the gap. CDR1 and CDR2 (germline): SEHNR, FQNEAQ (reference sequence). The CDR3 region has the DNA TGTGCCAGCAGCTTTGGGTTTCCCACCGGCGAGCAGTACTTC. Protein product: CASSFGFPTGEQYF.

The J gene is TRBJ2-1, the V gene TRBV5-1; TRBD2 might be the D (6 bases). V was shortened by 2 bases and J by 7 bases, with 13 bases between the two germline ends. Per the germline V gene, CDR1 is SGHRS and CDR2 is YFSETQ. The CDR3 covers 14 residues. In DNA, the CDR3 is TGCGCCAGCAGCTTTGGTCCTAGCGAGAATGAGCAGTTCTTC. Its protein is CASSFGPSENEQFF.

This chain connects TRBV5-1 to TRBJ2-7; no clear D gene. The germline gives CDR1 SGHRS, CDR2 YFSETQ. This CDR3 is 15 amino acids long. V was trimmed by 2 bases and J by 2 bases, leaving 14 bases between them. CDR3 loop: CASSFSGELAYEQYF. In DNA, the CDR3 is TGCGCCAGCAGCTTCAGTGGCGAATTGGCCTACGAGCAGTACTTC.

The DNA of the CDR3 is TGTGCCTGGGGTGGACAGATACGAGCATCAGATACGCAGTATTTT. This sequence encodes CAWGGQIRASDTQYF. This rearrangement joins TRBV30 to TRBJ2-3, with a tentative D call TRBD1 (6 bases). V lost 5 bases, J lost 4 bases, and 19 bases lay in between. Looked up from germline, CDR1 is GTSNPN and CDR2 is SVGIG (reference sequence). The CDR3 sequence is 15 residues long.

This chain connects TRBV19 to TRBJ1-2; 10 bases agree with TRBD1. The V and J ends lost 6 bases and 4 bases, in that order; junction bases with no gene match: 8. From germline, CDR1 is LNHDA and CDR2 SQIVND (reference sequence). CDR3 size: 15 residues. The CDR3 reads CASRRGTGAGYGYTF. CDR3 nucleotides: TGTGCCAGTAGAAGAGGGACAGGGGCGGGCTATGGCTACACCTTC.